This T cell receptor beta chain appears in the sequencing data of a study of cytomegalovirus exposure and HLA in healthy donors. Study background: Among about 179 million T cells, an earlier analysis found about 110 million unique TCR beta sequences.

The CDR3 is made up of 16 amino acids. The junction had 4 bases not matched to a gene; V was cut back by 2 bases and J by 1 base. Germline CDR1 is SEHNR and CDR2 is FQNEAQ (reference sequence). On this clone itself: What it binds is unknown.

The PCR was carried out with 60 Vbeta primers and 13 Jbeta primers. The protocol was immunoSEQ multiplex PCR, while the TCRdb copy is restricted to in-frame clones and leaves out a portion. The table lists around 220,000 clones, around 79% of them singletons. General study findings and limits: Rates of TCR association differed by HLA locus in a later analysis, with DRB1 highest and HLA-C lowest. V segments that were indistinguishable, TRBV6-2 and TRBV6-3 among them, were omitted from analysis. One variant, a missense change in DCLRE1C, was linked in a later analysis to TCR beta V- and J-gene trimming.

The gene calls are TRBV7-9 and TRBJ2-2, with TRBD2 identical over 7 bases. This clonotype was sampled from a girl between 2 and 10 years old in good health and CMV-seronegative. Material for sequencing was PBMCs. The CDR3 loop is CASSLFGGRNTGELFF. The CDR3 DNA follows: TGTGCCAGCAGCTTATTCGGCGGGAGGAACACCGGGGAGCTGTTTTTT.